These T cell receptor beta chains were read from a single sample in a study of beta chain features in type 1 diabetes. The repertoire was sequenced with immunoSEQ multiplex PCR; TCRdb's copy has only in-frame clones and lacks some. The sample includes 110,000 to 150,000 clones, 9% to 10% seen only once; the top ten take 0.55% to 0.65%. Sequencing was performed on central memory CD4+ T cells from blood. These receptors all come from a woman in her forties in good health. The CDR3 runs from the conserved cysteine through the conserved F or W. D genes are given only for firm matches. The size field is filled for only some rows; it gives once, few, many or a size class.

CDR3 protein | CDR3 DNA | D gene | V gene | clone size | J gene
CASSSYRTSGGLGEQFF | TGTGCCAGCAGCTCTTACCGCACTAGCGGGGGATTAGGTGAGCAGTTCTTC | TRBD2 | TRBV6-4 | - | TRBJ2-1
CASSPGTLPSYEQYF | TGCGCCAGCAGCCCAGGGACACTGCCCTCCTACGAGCAGTACTTC | - | TRBV4-3 | few | TRBJ2-7
CASRSPGLNTEAFF | TGTGCCAGCAGATCACCAGGGCTGAACACTGAAGCTTTCTTT | - | TRBV6-5 | few | TRBJ1-1
CASSPPGHNQPQHF | TGTGCCAGCAGCCCACCCGGTCACAATCAGCCCCAGCATTTT | - | TRBV7-2 | many | TRBJ1-5
CASSPLDRNAYEQYF | TGTGCCAGCTCACCGCTGGACAGGAATGCCTACGAGCAGTACTTC | TRBD1 | TRBV18 | few | TRBJ2-7
CASSLQGMNTEAFF | TGTGCCAGCAGCTTACAGGGTATGAACACTGAAGCTTTCTTT | - | TRBV7-2 | - | TRBJ1-1
CASSGGVFNSEKLFF | TGCGCCAGCAGCGGCGGGGTTTTTAACTCGGAAAAACTGTTTTTT | - | TRBV5-1 | - | TRBJ1-4
CASSLTGGSNNEQFF | TGTGCCAGCAGCTTAACGGGGGGCAGCAACAATGAGCAGTTCTTC | - | TRBV7-2 | few | TRBJ2-1
CSVEPGTGVTEAFF | TGCAGCGTTGAACCCGGGACAGGGGTCACTGAAGCTTTCTTT | TRBD1 | TRBV29-1 | few | TRBJ1-1
CASSTTGGGETQYF | TGCGCCAGCAGCACGACAGGGGGCGGGGAGACCCAGTACTTC | TRBD1 | TRBV5-1 | - | TRBJ2-5
CASSAGGSSYNEQFF | TGTGCCAGCTCCGCGGGGGGCAGCTCCTACAATGAGCAGTTCTTC | TRBD2 | TRBV18 | - | TRBJ2-1
CASSLRGGESFNYGYTF | TGTGCCAGCAGTTTACGCGGGGGTGAGAGCTTTAACTATGGCTACACCTTC | - | TRBV27 | - | TRBJ1-2
CASSPGTVGYGYTF | TGTGCCAGCAGCCCCGGGACAGTGGGTTATGGCTACACCTTC | TRBD1 | TRBV6-4 | - | TRBJ1-2
CASSHPQNRGPVNTEAFF | TGCGCCAGCAGCCACCCACAAAACAGGGGCCCAGTGAACACTGAAGCTTTCTTT | TRBD1 | TRBV4-3 | - | TRBJ1-1
CASSSDRASNQPQHF | TGTGCCAGCAGTTCGGACAGGGCTAGCAATCAGCCCCAGCATTTT | TRBD1 | TRBV7-9 | many | TRBJ1-5
CANAQGNNGYTF | TGTGCCAACGCACAGGGAAATAACGGCTACACCTTC | - | TRBV6-1 | - | TRBJ1-2
CASRTGLGYGYTF | TGTGCCAGCCGTACAGGGCTGGGCTATGGCTACACCTTC | - | TRBV7-9 | few | TRBJ1-2
CASSLVGGFSTDTQYF | TGTGCCAGCAGCTTAGTGGGGGGGTTTAGCACAGATACGCAGTATTTT | TRBD2 | TRBV11-2 | few | TRBJ2-3
CASSLYVGVPEETQYF | TGTGCCAGCAGCTTGTATGTCGGGGTCCCTGAAGAGACCCAGTACTTC | - | TRBV5-5 | - | TRBJ2-5
CASSSRGGENGSPLHF | TGTGCCAGCAGCTCCCGGGGAGGAGAGAATGGGTCACCCCTCCACTTT | - | TRBV5-5 | - | TRBJ1-6
CASSLVRAGANVLTF | TGTGCCAGCAGCTTAGTCAGGGCTGGGGCCAACGTCCTGACTTTC | - | TRBV7-2 | - | TRBJ2-6
CASSRGGEGNSPLHF | TGTGCCAGCAGTCGGGGGGGGGAGGGTAATTCACCCCTCCACTTT | - | TRBV6-5 | few | TRBJ1-6
CASSPGLRGAEETQYF | TGTGCCAGCAGCCCAGGGTTACGGGGGGCGGAAGAGACCCAGTACTTC | - | TRBV5-4 | - | TRBJ2-5
CASSLPPGTPPPIF | TGCGCCAGCAGCCTCCCCCCGGGGACTCCACCGCCCATTTTC | - | TRBV5-1 | - | TRBJ1-2
CASSESPGGSSPLHF | TGTGCCAGCAGCGAGAGTCCAGGGGGGAGTTCACCCCTCCACTTT | TRBD1 | TRBV6-1 | - | TRBJ1-6
CSARTIEKLFF | TGCAGTGCTCGGACTATTGAAAAACTGTTTTTT | - | TRBV20-1 | once | TRBJ1-4
CASSQGQGKEKLFF | TGCGCCAGCAGCCAGGGACAGGGGAAGGAAAAACTGTTTTTT | TRBD1 | TRBV4-3 | many | TRBJ1-4
CASSIGELRGTEAFF | TGTGCCAGTAGTATAGGGGAGTTGCGGGGGACTGAAGCTTTCTTT | - | TRBV19 | few | TRBJ1-1
CASSLTSGATDTQYF | TGTGCCAGCAGTTTAACTAGCGGGGCAACAGATACGCAGTATTTT | TRBD2 | TRBV27 | - | TRBJ2-3
CASRKRGGQDEQFF | TGTGCCAGTAGGAAGCGGGGGGGCCAGGATGAGCAGTTCTTC | TRBD2 | TRBV19 | many | TRBJ2-1
CASSLEAGGTDTQYF | TGTGCCAGCAGCTTAGAGGCGGGGGGCACAGATACGCAGTATTTT | TRBD2 | TRBV11-2 | few | TRBJ2-3
CSVGEVGQPQHF | TGCAGCGTTGGGGAGGTTGGTCAGCCCCAGCATTTT | - | TRBV29-1 | few | TRBJ1-5
CASSIGQGGSGANVLTF | TGTGCCAGCAGCATCGGACAGGGGGGCTCTGGGGCCAACGTCCTGACTTTC | TRBD1 | TRBV7-2 | - | TRBJ2-6
CASSSPSSGTNYGYTF | TGTGCCAGCAGCTCCCCCTCGTCAGGGACTAACTATGGCTACACCTTC | - | TRBV5-4 | few | TRBJ1-2
CASSSGQGSYNEQFF | TGCGCCAGCAGCTCAGGACAGGGATCCTACAATGAGCAGTTCTTC | TRBD1 | TRBV5-1 | many | TRBJ2-1
CAIRENTGNSPLHF | TGTGCCATCAGGGAAAACACGGGAAACTCACCCCTCCACTTT | - | TRBV10-3 | few | TRBJ1-6
CATSRTSGAYNEQFF | TGTGCCACCAGCCGGACTAGCGGGGCCTACAATGAGCAGTTCTTC | TRBD2 | TRBV15 | few | TRBJ2-1
CASSPGFSQETQYF | TGTGCCAGCAGCCCCGGGTTCAGTCAAGAGACCCAGTACTTC | - | TRBV11-2 | - | TRBJ2-5
CASSRTSGGSGETQYF | TGCGCCAGCAGCCGAACTAGCGGGGGCTCCGGAGAGACCCAGTACTTC | TRBD2 | TRBV5-1 | - | TRBJ2-5
CASSPEGVVRWSHGLGANVLTF | TGTGCCAGCAGTCCAGAGGGGGTGGTCCGTTGGTCGCACGGTCTGGGGGCCAACGTCCTGACTTTC | - | TRBV27 | - | TRBJ2-6
CASSVSGVDTGELFF | TGTGCCAGCAGCGTTAGCGGGGTCGACACCGGGGAGCTGTTTTTT | TRBD2 | TRBV9 | - | TRBJ2-2
CASSLGGGAKSTDTQYF | TGTGCCAGCAGCTTAGGAGGAGGGGCGAAAAGCACAGATACGCAGTATTTT | - | TRBV7-7 | - | TRBJ2-3
CSAYGDRPYEQYF | TGCAGCGCGTACGGGGACAGGCCCTACGAGCAGTACTTC | TRBD1 | TRBV29-1 | few | TRBJ2-7
CASSSGSQETQYF | TGTGCCAGCAGCTCCGGGTCACAAGAGACCCAGTACTTC | - | TRBV5-5 | few | TRBJ2-5
CASSDSQGRGYTF | TGTGCCAGCAGTGACTCCCAGGGGAGAGGCTACACCTTC | - | TRBV6-4 | - | TRBJ1-2
CASSQTGLEAFF | TGTGCCAGCAGTCAGACAGGGCTTGAAGCTTTCTTT | TRBD1 | TRBV28 | - | TRBJ1-1
CASSRDIATLSYEQYF | TGCGCCAGCAGCAGGGACATAGCGACTCTCTCCTACGAGCAGTACTTC | - | TRBV5-4 | few | TRBJ2-7
CASSPGQKNIQYF | TGTGCCAGCAGCCCGGGACAGAAAAACATTCAGTACTTC | TRBD1 | TRBV7-9 | - | TRBJ2-4
CASSLLVRDTQYF | TGTGCCAGCAGCCTTCTCGTCCGGGATACGCAGTATTTT | - | TRBV6-1 | few | TRBJ2-3
CASSPTGVQETQYF | TGTGCCAGCTCACCGACAGGAGTCCAAGAGACCCAGTACTTC | - | TRBV18 | - | TRBJ2-5
CASSLGDRDTQYF | TGTGCCAGCAGCTTGGGAGATAGAGATACGCAGTATTTT | - | TRBV13 | - | TRBJ2-3
CASRGGLDTEAFF | TGTGCCAGCAGAGGGGGTTTGGACACTGAAGCTTTCTTT | - | TRBV28 | few | TRBJ1-1
CSVRQGSYGYTF | TGCAGCGTCCGACAGGGATCCTATGGCTACACCTTC | TRBD1 | TRBV29-1 | few | TRBJ1-2
CASSEPQQGALSPLHF | TGTGCCAGCAGTGAACCCCAACAGGGGGCGCTTTCACCCCTCCACTTT | TRBD1 | TRBV25-1 | few | TRBJ1-6
CASSPQSNQPQHF | TGTGCCAGCTCACCGCAGAGCAATCAGCCCCAGCATTTT | - | TRBV18 | - | TRBJ1-5
CASSPDTGGAHGYTF | TGTGCCAGCTCACCAGATACAGGGGGCGCGCATGGCTACACCTTC | TRBD1 | TRBV18 | - | TRBJ1-2
CASSWGLLLKGYTF | TGTGCCAGCAGCTGGGGACTGTTGCTGAAAGGCTACACCTTC | - | TRBV7-9 | few | TRBJ1-2
CSPWKGNEQYF | TGCAGCCCTTGGAAGGGGAACGAGCAGTACTTC | - | TRBV20-1 | - | TRBJ2-7
CASSRSGTGSGGTEAFF | TGCGCCAGCAGCCGGTCCGGGACAGGGAGTGGAGGGACTGAAGCTTTCTTT | TRBD1 | TRBV5-1 | few | TRBJ1-1
CASSQGASLGADTQYF | TGCGCCAGCAGCCAAGGAGCCTCCCTAGGCGCAGATACGCAGTATTTT | - | TRBV4-1 | - | TRBJ2-3